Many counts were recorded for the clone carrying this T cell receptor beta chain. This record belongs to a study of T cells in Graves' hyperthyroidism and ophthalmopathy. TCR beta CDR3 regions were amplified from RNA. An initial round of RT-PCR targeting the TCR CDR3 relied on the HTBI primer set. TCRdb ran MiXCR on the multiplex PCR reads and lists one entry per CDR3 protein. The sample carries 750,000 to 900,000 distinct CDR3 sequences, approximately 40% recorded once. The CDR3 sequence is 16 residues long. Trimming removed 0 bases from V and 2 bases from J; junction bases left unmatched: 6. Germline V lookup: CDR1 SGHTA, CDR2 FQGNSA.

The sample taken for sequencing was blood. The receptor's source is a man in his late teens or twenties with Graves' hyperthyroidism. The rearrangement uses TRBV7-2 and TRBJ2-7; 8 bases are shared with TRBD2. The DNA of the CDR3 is TGTGCCAGCAGCTTAGCTCCTGCGGGAGGCACCTACGAGCAGTACTTC. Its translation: CASSLAPAGGTYEQYF.